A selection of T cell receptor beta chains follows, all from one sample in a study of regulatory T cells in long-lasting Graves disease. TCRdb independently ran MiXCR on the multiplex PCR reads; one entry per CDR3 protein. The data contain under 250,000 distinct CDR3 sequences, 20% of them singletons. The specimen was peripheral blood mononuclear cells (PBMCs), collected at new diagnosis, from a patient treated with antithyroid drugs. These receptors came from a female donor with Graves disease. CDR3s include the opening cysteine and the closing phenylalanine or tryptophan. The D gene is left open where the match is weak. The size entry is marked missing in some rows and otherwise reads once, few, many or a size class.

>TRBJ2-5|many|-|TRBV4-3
TGCGCCAGCAGCCAAGAAGGGAGAGAGACCCAGTACTTC
CASSQEGRETQYF
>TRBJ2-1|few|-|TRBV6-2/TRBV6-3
TGTGCCAGCAGACCCCGAACCTCCCGCAATGAGCAGTTCTTC
CASRPRTSRNEQFF
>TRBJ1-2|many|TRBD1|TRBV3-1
TGTGCCAGCAACCAGCGCGGAGGACAGGGGTCTGGCTACACCTTC
CASNQRGGQGSGYTF
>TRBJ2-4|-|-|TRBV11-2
TGTGCCAGCAGCTTAGATACCGGGCCAAACATTCAGTACTTC
CASSLDTGPNIQYF
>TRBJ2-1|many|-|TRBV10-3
TGTGCCATCAGTCGTCAGGATAGCAGGAATGAGCAGTTCTTC
CAISRQDSRNEQFF
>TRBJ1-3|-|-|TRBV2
TGTGCCAGCAGTGTCGTGGCGGGGGGGCAAGGGAACACCATATATTTT
CASSVVAGGQGNTIYF
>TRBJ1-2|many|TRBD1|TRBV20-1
TGCAGTGCCACGACAGGGGGCTTGAATGGCTACACCTTC
CSATTGGLNGYTF
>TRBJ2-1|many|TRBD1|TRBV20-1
TGCAGTGCTATTAACAGGGGATTCTACAATGAGCAGTTCTTC
CSAINRGFYNEQFF
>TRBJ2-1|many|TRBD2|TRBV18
TGTGCTGGGCGGGGGACCTACAATGAGCAGTTCTTC
CAGRGTYNEQFF
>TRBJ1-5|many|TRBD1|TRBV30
TGTGCCTGGAGTCCCCGGGACAGGGGACGGCGCAATCAGCCCCAGCATTTT
CAWSPRDRGRRNQPQHF
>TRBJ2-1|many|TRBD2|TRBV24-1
TGTGCCACGAAAACTAGCGGGGGGGCCGGGAATGAGCAGTTCTTC
CATKTSGGAGNEQFF
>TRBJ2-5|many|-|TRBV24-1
TGTGCCACCAGTGATTCGGCAGGGCAAGAGACCCAGTACTTC
CATSDSAGQETQYF
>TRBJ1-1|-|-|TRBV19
TGTGCCAGTAGGGGGGAGGGACGCCGATGGAACACTGAAGCTTTCTTT
CASRGEGRRWNTEAFF
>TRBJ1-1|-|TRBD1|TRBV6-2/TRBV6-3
TGTGCCAGCAGCGGCACAGGGGCCTGGAACACCTACGAAGCTTTCTTT
CASSGTGAWNTYEAFF
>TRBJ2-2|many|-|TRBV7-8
TGTGCCAGCAGCTTAGTGGGGAGCACCGGGGAGCTGTTTTTT
CASSLVGSTGELFF
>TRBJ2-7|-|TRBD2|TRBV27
TGTGCCAGCAGTTTAGGAGACGGACTAGCGGGAGTGTACGAGCAGTACTTC
CASSLGDGLAGVYEQYF
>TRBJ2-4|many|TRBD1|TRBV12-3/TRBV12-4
TGTGCCAGCAGTCCTAAGGGGGCCTTAGCCAAAAACATTCAGTACTTC
CASSPKGALAKNIQYF
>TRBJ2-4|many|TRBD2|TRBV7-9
TGTGCCAGCAGCTTAGCCCCTGGGACTAGCGGAAACATTCAGTACTTC
CASSLAPGTSGNIQYF
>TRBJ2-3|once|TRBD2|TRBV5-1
TGCGCCAGCAGCGGAAAAGCTAGCGGGGATACGCAGTATTTT
CASSGKASGDTQYF
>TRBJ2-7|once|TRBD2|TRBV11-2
TGTGCCAGCAGCTTCGGGACTAGCGGGATGTACGAGCAGTACTTC
CASSFGTSGMYEQYF
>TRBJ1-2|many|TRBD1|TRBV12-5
TGTGCTAGTGCCCCGGGACAGAACTATGGCTACACCTTC
CASAPGQNYGYTF
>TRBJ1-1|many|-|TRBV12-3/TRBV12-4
TGTGCCAGCAGTTTAGGGGGAGTGAACACTGAAGCTTTCTTT
CASSLGGVNTEAFF
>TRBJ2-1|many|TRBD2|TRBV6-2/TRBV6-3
TGTGCCACCGAAAGGACTAGCGGGAGTTTCAATGAGCAGTTCTTC
CATERTSGSFNEQFF
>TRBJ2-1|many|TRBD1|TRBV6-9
TGTGCCAGCAGTTATGGACAGGGTGGCTACAATGAGCAGTTCTTC
CASSYGQGGYNEQFF
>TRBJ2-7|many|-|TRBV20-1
TGCAGTGCTAGAGCTTTCGGGACATCTCAAATCTACGAGCAGTACTTC
CSARAFGTSQIYEQYF
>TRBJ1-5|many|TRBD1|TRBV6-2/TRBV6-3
TGTGCCAGCAGTTACCGAAGGACAGGGGCAGGGATGCCCCAGCATTTT
CASSYRRTGAGMPQHF
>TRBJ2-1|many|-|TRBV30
TGTGCCTGGAGTGTATTGGGGGGGGCCAGCCCTTACAATGAGCAGTTCTTC
CAWSVLGGASPYNEQFF
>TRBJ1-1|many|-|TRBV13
TGTGCCAGCAGCCTACGTGGCAGGATCGCTTTCTTT
CASSLRGRIAFF
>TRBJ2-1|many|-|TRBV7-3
TGTGCCAGCAGCCCCAGCTATGGACCGCTGTTCTTC
CASSPSYGPLFF
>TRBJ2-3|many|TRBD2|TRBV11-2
TGTGCCAGCAGCTTAACTAGCGGGAGGACAGATACGCAGTATTTT
CASSLTSGRTDTQYF
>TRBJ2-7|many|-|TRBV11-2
TGTGCCAGCAGCTCACAACCCGGGGCTTACGAGCAGTACTTC
CASSSQPGAYEQYF
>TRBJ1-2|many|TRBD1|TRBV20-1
TGCAGTGCCACCTTCCCCGGAGGGACAGGGGAGGGCGGCTACACCTTC
CSATFPGGTGEGGYTF
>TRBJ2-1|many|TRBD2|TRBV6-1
TGTGCCAGCAGCCAGAGCGGGGGAACCTACAATGAGCAGTTCTTC
CASSQSGGTYNEQFF
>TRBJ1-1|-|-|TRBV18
TGTGCCAGCTCACCATCGCAGACCACTGAAGCTTTCTTT
CASSPSQTTEAFF
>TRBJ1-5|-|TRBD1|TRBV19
TGTGCCAGTAGTACCCGGACAGGAGATCAGCCCCAGCATTTT
CASSTRTGDQPQHF
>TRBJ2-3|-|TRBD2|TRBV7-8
TGTGCCAGCACCCCAGCGGGGGGAGATACGCAGTATTTT
CASTPAGGDTQYF
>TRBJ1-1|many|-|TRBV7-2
TGTGCCAGCAGCTTAGCTCCACACCCGGGAGCTTTCTTT
CASSLAPHPGAFF
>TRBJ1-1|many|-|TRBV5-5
TGTGCCAGCAGCGCGCAGCGGGTATCTGGGAACACTGAAGCTTTCTTT
CASSAQRVSGNTEAFF
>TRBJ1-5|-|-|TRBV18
TGTGCCAGCTCACCAGCCAGGGGAAGCCAGCCCCAGCATTTT
CASSPARGSQPQHF
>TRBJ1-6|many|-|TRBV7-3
TGTGCCAGCAGCTTATTTGAGCGAAGGTCACCCCTCCACTTT
CASSLFERRSPLHF
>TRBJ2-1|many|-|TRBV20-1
TGCAGAGAGCGGGCGGGGAGCTCCTACAATGAGCAGTTCTTC
CRERAGSSYNEQFF
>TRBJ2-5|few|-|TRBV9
TGTGCCAGCAGCGTAGTACCCAGTGAGACCCAGTACTTC
CASSVVPSETQYF
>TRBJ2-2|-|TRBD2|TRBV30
TGTGCCTGGAATGTTGGGACTAGCGGGGGTTCGGGCACCGGGGAGCTGTCTTTT
CAWNVGTSGGSGTGELSF
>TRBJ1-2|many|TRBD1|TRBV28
TGTGCCAGCAGTTATGGACAGGGCCCTTATGGCTACACCTTC
CASSYGQGPYGYTF
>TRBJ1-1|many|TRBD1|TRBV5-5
TGTGCCAGCAGCTTGTTGGAGGGGGCGAGCACTGAAGCTTTCTTT
CASSLLEGASTEAFF
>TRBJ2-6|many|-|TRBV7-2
TGTGCCAGCAGCTTAAGCGGGTACGATATTGCTCGTGGGGCCAACGTCCTGACTTTC
CASSLSGYDIARGANVLTF